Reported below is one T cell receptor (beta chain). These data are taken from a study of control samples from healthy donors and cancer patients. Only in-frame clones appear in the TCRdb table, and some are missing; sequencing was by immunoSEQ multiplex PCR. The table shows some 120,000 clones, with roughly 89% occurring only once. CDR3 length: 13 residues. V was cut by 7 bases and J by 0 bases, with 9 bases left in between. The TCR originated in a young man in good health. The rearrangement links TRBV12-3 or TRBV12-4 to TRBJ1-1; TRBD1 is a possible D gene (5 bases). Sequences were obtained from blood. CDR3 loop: CASTQTVNTEAFF. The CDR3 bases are TGTGCCAGCACCCAGACAGTGAACACTGAAGCTTTCTTT.